These 23 T cell receptor beta chains were sequenced from one sample in a study of spatial heterogeneity in lung cancer. Indicated time point: blood at routine non-recurrence follow-up after resection. TCRdb reanalysed the 5' RACE reads using MiXCR and keeps one entry per CDR3 protein. The sample carries some 41,000 distinct CDR3 sequences, under 25% recorded once. This material consisted of PBMCs, taken at follow-up. The source is a female donor with early-stage non-small cell lung cancer.

This clonotype was seen many times. The chain combines TRBV7-3 with TRBJ2-2; TRBD2 is a possible D gene (6 bases). In germline, CDR1 is SGHTA, CDR2 FQGTGA. V was clipped by 4 bases and J by 1 base, with 13 bases between them. The CDR3 loop spans 16 amino acids. CDR3 loop: CASSSPGGLNTGELFF. DNA for the CDR3: TGTGCCAGCAGCTCTCCAGGAGGGTTGAACACCGGGGAGCTGTTTTTT.

This clonotype was seen a few times. The V call is TRBV7-9, the J call TRBJ2-1; 11 bases are a match to TRBD2. In germline, CDR1 is SEHNR, CDR2 FQNEAQ (reference sequence). V lost 2 bases to trimming and J lost 4 bases; unmatched junction nucleotides: 10. CDR3 size: 18 residues. The CDR3 here is CASSLRPGTSGSYNEQFF. In DNA, the CDR3 is TGTGCCAGCAGCTTACGTCCCGGGACTAGCGGATCATACAATGAGCAGTTCTTC.

The V gene is TRBV7-9, the J gene TRBJ2-2, with D hard to call. Per the germline V gene, CDR1 is SEHNR and CDR2 is FQNEAQ (reference sequence). V lost 1 base, J lost 4 bases, and 7 bases lay in between. The CDR3 runs 14 residues. This chain's CDR3 is CASSLVDATGELFF. The CDR3 bases are TGTGCCAGCAGCTTAGTCGACGCCACCGGGGAGCTGTTTTTT.

This clonotype has more than one count but fewer than ten. This chain links TRBV5-1 with TRBJ2-2; D uncertain. The V and J ends lost 1 base and 2 bases respectively, with 9 bases between them. The CDR3 runs to 15 residues. Germline lookup yields CDR1 SGHRS and CDR2 YFSETQ. The CDR3: CASSLNRPNTGELFF. The CDR3 nucleotides are TGCGCCAGCAGCTTGAACAGACCCAACACCGGGGAGCTGTTTTTT.

The rearrangement joins TRBV3-1 to TRBJ1-1; 7 bases agree with TRBD1. With 4 bases clipped from V and 6 bases from J, the junction kept 8 bases outside the gene matches. This CDR3 is 14 amino acids long. Germline CDR1 is LGHDT and CDR2 is YNNKEL (reference sequence). The CDR3 loop is CASSLPGQDSEAFF. The CDR3 DNA reads as TGTGCCAGCAGCCTTCCCGGACAGGATTCTGAAGCTTTCTTT.

The chain uses TRBV28 and TRBJ1-5; 7 bases agree with TRBD1. The CDR3 is 14 amino acids. V dropped 7 bases and J dropped 9; count of bases not matched to a gene: 12. The germline gives CDR1 MDHEN, CDR2 SYDVKM. In DNA, the CDR3 is TGTGCCAGCACCCGACAGGGCCCCCTGATGCCCCAGCATTTT. Residues: CASTRQGPLMPQHF.

This clonotype appeared many times. This chain joins TRBV18 and TRBJ2-5, with 12 bases matching TRBD2. Losses at the gene ends were 1 base for V and 4 bases for J; bases not matched to a gene: 4. The CDR3 has 16 residues. Germline V lookup: CDR1 KGHSH, CDR2 LQKENI. In DNA form, the CDR3 reads TGTGCCAGCTCACCACAGGGACTAGCGGGCGGAGAGACCCAGTACTTC. Encoded protein: CASSPQGLAGGETQYF.

The chain uses TRBV2 and TRBJ1-2; D unclear. Germline CDR1 SNHLY, CDR2 FYNNEI. The length of the CDR3 is 12 residues. V was shortened by 6 bases and J by 5 bases, with 10 bases between the two germline ends. CDR3 amino acids: CASSRPGYGYTF. The CDR3 DNA sequence: TGTGCCAGCAGCCGACCTGGTTATGGCTACACCTTC.

This clonotype was found a few times. This chain connects TRBV6-6 to TRBJ2-1; no clear D gene. The ends were cut back, 7 bases at V and 0 bases at J, with 16 bases in the middle. From germline, CDR1 is MNHNY and CDR2 SVGAGI (reference sequence). CDR3 length: 16 amino acids. CDR3 residues: CASTETGPSSYNEQFF. The CDR3 bases are TGTGCCAGCACCGAAACCGGACCGAGCTCCTACAATGAGCAGTTCTTC.

The rearrangement links TRBV2 to TRBJ1-5; D gene uncertain. CDR1 is SNHLY and CDR2 is FYNNEI in the germline V gene. Trimming took off 3 bases at V and 4 bases at J, with 10 bases between the two ends. The CDR3 has 14 residues. The CDR3 coding sequence is TGTGCCAGCAGTGATTATCGGGGAAATCAGCCCCAGCATTTT. Translating it yields CASSDYRGNQPQHF.

The chain links TRBV6-5 to TRBJ1-1; unclear D gene. Germline values: CDR1 MNHEY, CDR2 SVGAGI. V dropped 2 bases and J dropped 4 bases, with 8 bases sitting between them. The CDR3 sequence is 13 residues long. The CDR3 loop reads CASSYQSVTEAFF. As DNA, the CDR3 is TGTGCCAGCAGTTACCAGTCCGTCACTGAAGCTTTCTTT.

This clonotype was detected many times. The gene calls are TRBV20-1 and TRBJ2-1, with 12 bases fitting TRBD2. V shed 5 bases and J 5 bases; nucleotides not matched to a gene: 4. The CDR3 contains 14 residues. CDR1 is DFQATT and CDR2 is SNEGSKA in the germline V gene (reference sequence). CDR3 sequence (DNA): TGCAGTGCTCTGACTAGCGGGGGTCACAATGAGCAGTTCTTC. Translation: CSALTSGGHNEQFF.

The V gene is TRBV5-1, the J gene TRBJ1-2; no clear D gene. Germline V gene lookup returns CDR1 SGHRS and CDR2 YFSETQ. V gave up 0 bases and J gave up 4 bases, with 13 bases separating them. This CDR3 comprises 15 residues. In DNA, the CDR3 is TGCGCCAGCAGCTTGGAGGGAGGGCCGACCTATGGCTACACCTTC. This codes for CASSLEGGPTYGYTF.

This clonotype has a count of ten or more. The gene calls are TRBV20-1 and TRBJ2-4, with D hard to call. CDR3 length: 13 residues. The V end lost 1 base, the J end lost 5 bases, and 9 bases lay between the germline ends. CDR1 DFQATT and CDR2 SNEGSKA come from the germline V gene (reference sequence). The CDR3 DNA reads as TGCAGTGCTAGAGTTGGCGGCCAAAACATTCAGTACTTC. This codes for CSARVGGQNIQYF.

This clonotype was picked up many times. The V call is TRBV4-2, the J call TRBJ2-7; TRBD2 might be the D (5 bases). The germline V gene has CDR1 LGHNA and CDR2 YNFKEQ. The CDR3 is 14 residues long. Trimming shortened V by 0 bases and J by 1 base, and 7 bases separated the two germline ends. The CDR3 sequence is CASSQDLASYEQYV. CDR3 DNA sequence: TGTGCCAGCAGCCAAGATTTAGCGTCCTACGAGCAGTACGTC.

In its sample, this clonotype was seen many times. This chain uses TRBV20-1 with TRBJ1-2, with D maybe TRBD1 (6 bases). This CDR3 is built from 12 residues. Trimming took 4 bases from V and 4 from J, leaving 10 bases between them. Germline CDR1 is DFQATT and CDR2 is SNEGSKA (reference sequence). CDR3 DNA: TGCAGTGCTATCCGGGACATCTATGGCTACACCTTC. Its translation: CSAIRDIYGYTF.

This clonotype was found a few times. This chain joins TRBV6-5 and TRBJ1-1; TRBD1 aligns across 7 bases. This CDR3 is 17 amino acids long. The germline V gene encodes CDR1 MNHEY and CDR2 SVGAGI. V was pared by 3 bases and J by 5 bases, with 15 bases of the junction left unmatched. CDR3 DNA: TGTGCCAGCAGTTATTTGGAGGGGGCTGAGGTGGTGACTGAAGCTTTCTTT. Translated, it gives CASSYLEGAEVVTEAFF.

The gene calls are TRBV5-1 and TRBJ2-7; perhaps TRBD2 as D (6 bases). CDR1 and CDR2 from the germline V gene are SGHRS and YFSETQ. This CDR3 is built from 16 residues. The V gene lost 3 bases and the J gene lost 3 bases, with 19 bases spanning the gap. The CDR3 here is CASSWGVRAGYYEQYF. The CDR3 nucleotides are TGCGCCAGCAGCTGGGGGGTCCGAGCGGGTTACTACGAGCAGTACTTC.

In its sample, this clonotype was seen a few times. The chain is built from TRBV5-1 and TRBJ2-1; 11 positions agree with TRBD2. The V and J ends lost 2 bases and 8 bases, in that order; junction bases with no gene match: 12. The CDR3 has 17 residues. Germline CDR1 and CDR2: SGHRS and YFSETQ. CDR3 nucleotide sequence: TGCGCCAGCAGCTTCCCGGGACTAGCGGTCGCTGGGGATGAGCAGTTCTTC. Amino acid sequence: CASSFPGLAVAGDEQFF.

Many counts were recorded for this clonotype. The chain is built from TRBV20-1 and TRBJ2-7; 8 positions match TRBD2. With V trimmed by 3 bases and J by 2 bases, 3 bases remained unmatched. Germline V gene sequence: CDR1 DFQATT, CDR2 SNEGSKA (reference sequence). The CDR3 spans 13 residues. As DNA, the CDR3 is TGCAGTGCTAGCGGGGGGGCAGCCTACGAGCAGTACGTC. Amino acid sequence: CSASGGAAYEQYV.

This clonotype was recorded many times. The genes are TRBV5-1 and TRBJ2-7, with 9 bases that match TRBD2. In germline, CDR1 is SGHRS, CDR2 YFSETQ. CDR3 length: 15 amino acids. J gave up 3 bases and V 4 bases, and 8 bases lay outside the gene matches. The CDR3, as DNA: TGCGCCAGCAGCCCTCCTTATAGCGGGAGCTACGAGCAGTACTTC. This gives the protein CASSPPYSGSYEQYF.

This clonotype was seen at least ten times. V gene TRBV7-9 combines with J gene TRBJ2-4; 7 nucleotides agree with TRBD2. In germline, CDR1 is SEHNR, CDR2 FQNEAQ (reference sequence). This CDR3 is 15 amino acids long. V lost 5 bases to trimming and J lost 7 bases; unmatched junction nucleotides: 11. This CDR3 is CASSPRLALGNIQYF. The CDR3 DNA reads TGTGCCAGCAGCCCCAGACTAGCCCTGGGGAACATTCAGTACTTC.

In regard to this clonotype: One base away lies a much larger clone, so this may be a sequencing read error. V is TRBV20-1 and J is TRBJ1-1, with TRBD1 as a possible D gene (5 bases). The length of the CDR3 is 15 residues. Germline lookup yields CDR1 DFQATT and CDR2 SNEGSKA (reference sequence). The CDR3 nucleotides are TGCAGTACTAGCGGTGCAGGACCCGGGGGGACTGAAGCTTTCTTT. Its protein is CSTSGAGPGGTEAFF.